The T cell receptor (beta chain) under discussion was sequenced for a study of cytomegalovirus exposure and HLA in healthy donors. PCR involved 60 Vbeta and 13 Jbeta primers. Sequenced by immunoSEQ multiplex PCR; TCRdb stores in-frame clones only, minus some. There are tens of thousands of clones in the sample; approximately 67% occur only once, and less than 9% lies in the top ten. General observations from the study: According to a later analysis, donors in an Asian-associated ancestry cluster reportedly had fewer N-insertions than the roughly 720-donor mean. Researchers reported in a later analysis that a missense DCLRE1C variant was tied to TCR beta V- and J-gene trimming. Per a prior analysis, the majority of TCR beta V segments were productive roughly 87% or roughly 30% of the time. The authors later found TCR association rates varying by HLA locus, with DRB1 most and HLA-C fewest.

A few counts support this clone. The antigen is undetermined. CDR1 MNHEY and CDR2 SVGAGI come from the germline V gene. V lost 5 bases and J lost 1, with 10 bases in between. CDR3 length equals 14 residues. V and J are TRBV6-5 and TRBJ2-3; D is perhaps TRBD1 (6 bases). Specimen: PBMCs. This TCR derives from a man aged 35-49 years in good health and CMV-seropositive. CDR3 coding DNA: TGTGCCAGCAGTCTACAGGGAGGCACAGATACGCAGTATTTT. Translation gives CASSLQGGTDTQYF.